The clone carrying this T cell receptor (beta chain) was detected ten times or more. Its antigen is still unknown. MiXCR, applied by TCRdb to the 5' RACE reads, yields one record per CDR3 protein. The table has about 280,000 distinct CDR3 sequences, around 8% seen once. These data belong to a study of T-cell memory formation after mild COVID-19. Broader study findings: Clones contracting day 15 to 85 were balanced CD4/CD8; later expanders leaned CD4+. Contracting clones localized mainly to CM and EM when CD4+ and mainly to EMRA when CD8+.

The ends were cut back, 3 bases at V and 3 bases at J, with 27 bases in the middle. The CDR3 spans 18 residues. Germline lookup yields CDR1 SQVTM and CDR2 ANQGSEA. This TCR was recovered from a man between 18 and 35 years old who had mild COVID-19 (a few samples of this study predate the infection). Cell type and time point are not known. The specimen sequenced was PBMCs or a T cell subset sorted from them (not recorded which). The chain recombines TRBV29-1 with TRBJ2-7, with D possibly being TRBD1 (6 bases). CDR3 amino acids: CSVEAPIDGAGAGYEQYF. The DNA for the CDR3 is TGCAGCGTTGAGGCCCCGATAGATGGGGCAGGGGCCGGCTACGAGCAGTACTTC.